The present T cell receptor (beta chain) was sequenced within a study of shared clonotypes between healthy human individuals. Study background: Participating donors consisted of a couple of women and a few men aged 18 to 49.

Study-wide results and limits: Clonotypes shared by all four sorted-subset donors had higher generation probabilities than non-shared clonotypes. An expected dependence of interdonor clonotype sharing on sequencing depth was noted.

Germline V gene lookup returns CDR1 SGHAT and CDR2 FQNNGV. The CDR3 runs 15 residues. Deletions cut 1 base from V and 2 bases from J, with 9 bases between. A remark on this clone: What it binds is unknown.

Sequencing used immunoSEQ multiplex PCR; TCRdb keeps in-frame clones, though not all of them. Of about 1.1 million clones in the sample, 70% to 85% were seen once. Specimen: memory CD4+ T cells from PBMCs. Regarding subset: CD45RA-negative fraction. This clonotype was obtained from a man aged 18 to 30 in good health. Some clones in this sample may be carry-over from other donors' samples. J is TRBJ1-5 and V is TRBV11-2; D gene unclear. The CDR3 bases are TGTGCCAGCAGCTTAGGCGGGAGAGGCAATCAGCCCCAGCATTTT. Translating it yields CASSLGGRGNQPQHF.